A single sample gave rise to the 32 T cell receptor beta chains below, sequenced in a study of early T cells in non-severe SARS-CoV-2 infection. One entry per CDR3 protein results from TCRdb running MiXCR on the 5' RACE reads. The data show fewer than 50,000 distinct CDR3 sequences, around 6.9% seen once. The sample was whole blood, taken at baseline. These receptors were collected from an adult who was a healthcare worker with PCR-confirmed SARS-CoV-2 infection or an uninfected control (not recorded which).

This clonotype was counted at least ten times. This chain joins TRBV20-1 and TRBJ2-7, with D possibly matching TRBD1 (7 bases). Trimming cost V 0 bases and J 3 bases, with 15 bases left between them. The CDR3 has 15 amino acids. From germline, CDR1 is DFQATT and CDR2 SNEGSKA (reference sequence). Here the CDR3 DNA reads TGCAGTGCTAGAGAGGCAGGGGGAGGAAACTACGAGCAGTACTTC. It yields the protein CSAREAGGGNYEQYF.

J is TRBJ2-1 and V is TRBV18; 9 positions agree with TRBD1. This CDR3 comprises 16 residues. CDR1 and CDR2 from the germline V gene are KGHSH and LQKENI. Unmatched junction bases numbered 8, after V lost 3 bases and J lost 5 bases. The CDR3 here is CASSPGTGINDNEQFF. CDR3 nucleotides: TGTGCCAGCTCACCCGGGACAGGGATTAATGACAATGAGCAGTTCTTC.

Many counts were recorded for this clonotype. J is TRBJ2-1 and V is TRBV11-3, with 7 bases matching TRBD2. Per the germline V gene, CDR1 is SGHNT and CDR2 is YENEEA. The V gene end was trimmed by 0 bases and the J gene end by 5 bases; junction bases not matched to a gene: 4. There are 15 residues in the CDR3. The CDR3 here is CASSLDSGRHNEQFF. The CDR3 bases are TGTGCCAGCAGCTTAGACTCCGGGAGGCACAATGAGCAGTTCTTC.

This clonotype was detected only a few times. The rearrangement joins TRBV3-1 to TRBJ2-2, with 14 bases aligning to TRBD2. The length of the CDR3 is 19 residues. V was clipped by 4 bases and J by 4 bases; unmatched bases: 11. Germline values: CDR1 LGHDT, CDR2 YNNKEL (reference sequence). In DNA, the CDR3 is TGTGCCAGCAGCCGGGGACTAGCGGGGGTTCCGGGTACCACCGGGGAGCTGTTTTTT. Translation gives CASSRGLAGVPGTTGELFF.

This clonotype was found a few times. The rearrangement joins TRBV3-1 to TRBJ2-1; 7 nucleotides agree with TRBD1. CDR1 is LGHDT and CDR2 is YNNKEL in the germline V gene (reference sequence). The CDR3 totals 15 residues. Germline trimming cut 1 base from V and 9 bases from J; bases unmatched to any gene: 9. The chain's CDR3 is CASSQAGRGSSEQFF. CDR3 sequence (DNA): TGTGCCAGCAGCCAAGCAGGCAGGGGGTCTAGTGAGCAGTTCTTC.

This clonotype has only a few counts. CDR3 DNA sequence: TGTGCCAGCAGTTACTCGATATGGGACGCCGTCTCCTACGAGCAGTACTTC. Residues: CASSYSIWDAVSYEQYF. The V call is TRBV6-2 or TRBV6-3, the J call TRBJ2-7, with D perhaps assigned TRBD1 or TRBD2 (5 bases each). Germline lookup yields CDR1 MNHEY and CDR2 SVGEGT. This CDR3 has 17 amino acids. Trimming removed 0 bases from V and 0 bases from J, with 15 bases in between.

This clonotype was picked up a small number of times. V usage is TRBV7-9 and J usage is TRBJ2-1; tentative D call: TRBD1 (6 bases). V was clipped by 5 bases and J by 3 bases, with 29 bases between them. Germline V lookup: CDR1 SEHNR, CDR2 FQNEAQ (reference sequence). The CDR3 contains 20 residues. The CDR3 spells CASSVTPGHRLSPGYNEQFF. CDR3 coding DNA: TGTGCCAGCAGCGTTACTCCGGGACACCGACTTTCCCCGGGCTACAATGAGCAGTTCTTC.

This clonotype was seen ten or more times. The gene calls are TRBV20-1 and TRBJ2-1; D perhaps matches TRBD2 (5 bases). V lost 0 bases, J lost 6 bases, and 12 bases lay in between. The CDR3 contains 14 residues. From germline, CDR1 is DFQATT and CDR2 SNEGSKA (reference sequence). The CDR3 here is CSARDWRNFNEQFF. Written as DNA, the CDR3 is TGCAGTGCTAGAGATTGGAGGAATTTCAATGAGCAGTTCTTC.

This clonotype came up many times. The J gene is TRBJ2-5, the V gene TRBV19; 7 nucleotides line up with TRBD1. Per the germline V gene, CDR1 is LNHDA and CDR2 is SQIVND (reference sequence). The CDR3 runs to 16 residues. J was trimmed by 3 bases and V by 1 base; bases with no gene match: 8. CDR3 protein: CASSIGISGTEETQYF. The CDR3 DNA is TGTGCCAGTAGTATAGGGATATCCGGGACAGAAGAGACCCAGTACTTC.

The CDR3 loop reads CASSPSTGRGDYEQYF. DNA of the CDR3: TGTGCCAGCAGCCCTTCGACGGGACGCGGTGACTACGAGCAGTACTTC. The rearrangement uses TRBV11-2 and TRBJ2-7; D may correspond to TRBD1 or TRBD2 (5 bases each). Germline V gene lookup returns CDR1 SGHAT and CDR2 FQNNGV. CDR3 length equals 16 residues. Trimming pared 5 bases from V and 3 bases from J, leaving 20 bases between.

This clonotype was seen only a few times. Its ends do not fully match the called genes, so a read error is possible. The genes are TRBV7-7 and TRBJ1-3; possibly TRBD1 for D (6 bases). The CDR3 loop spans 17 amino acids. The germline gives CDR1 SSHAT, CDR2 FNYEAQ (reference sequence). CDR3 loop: CASSPSTGSNSGNTIYF. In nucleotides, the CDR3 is TGTGCTAGCAGCCCCTCGACAGGTTCCAACTCTGGAAACACCATATATTTT.

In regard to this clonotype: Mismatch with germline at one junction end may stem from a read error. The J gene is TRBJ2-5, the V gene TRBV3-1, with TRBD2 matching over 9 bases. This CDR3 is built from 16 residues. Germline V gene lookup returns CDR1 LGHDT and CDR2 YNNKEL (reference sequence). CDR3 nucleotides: TGTACCAGCAGCCAAGGGAGTCTAGCGGGAAAAGAGACCCAGTACTTC. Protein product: CTSSQGSLAGKETQYF.

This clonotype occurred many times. CDR3 bases: TGTGCCAGCAGCCAAGGGACAGGCTCCCCGGTATCCGAAAAACTGTTTTTT. Translated: CASSQGTGSPVSEKLFF. V is TRBV14 and J is TRBJ1-4, with 7 bases identical to TRBD1. The CDR3 sequence is 17 residues long. V lost 1 base, J lost 8 bases, and 13 bases stayed unmatched. Germline assignment: CDR1 SGHDN and CDR2 FVKESK.

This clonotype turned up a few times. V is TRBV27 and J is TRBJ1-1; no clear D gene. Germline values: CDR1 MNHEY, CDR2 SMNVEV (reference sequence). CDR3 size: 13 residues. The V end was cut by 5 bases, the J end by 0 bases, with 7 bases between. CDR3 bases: TGTGCCAGCAGTCCGGGATTGAACACTGAAGCTTTCTTT. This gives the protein CASSPGLNTEAFF.

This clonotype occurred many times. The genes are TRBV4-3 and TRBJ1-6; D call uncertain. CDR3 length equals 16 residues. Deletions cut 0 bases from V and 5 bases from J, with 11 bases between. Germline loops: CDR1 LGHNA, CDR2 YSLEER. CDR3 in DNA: TGCGCCAGCAGCCAAGATGTCGGACGAGATAATTCACCCCTCCACTTT. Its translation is CASSQDVGRDNSPLHF.

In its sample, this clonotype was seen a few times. In DNA form, the CDR3 reads TGTGCCAGCAGCCAGGGACAGGGGGCGGAGACCCAGTACTTC. Translated, it gives CASSQGQGAETQYF. The chain links TRBV7-2 to TRBJ2-5; 12 nucleotides match TRBD1. Germline V lookup: CDR1 SGHTA, CDR2 FQGNSA. Germline trimming cut 5 bases from V and 5 bases from J; bases unmatched to any gene: 3. This CDR3 has 14 amino acids.

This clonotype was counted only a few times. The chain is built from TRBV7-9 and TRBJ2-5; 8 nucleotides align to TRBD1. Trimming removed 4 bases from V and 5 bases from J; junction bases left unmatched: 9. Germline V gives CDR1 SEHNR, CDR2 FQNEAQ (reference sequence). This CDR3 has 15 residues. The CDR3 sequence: CASSSARGRRETQYF. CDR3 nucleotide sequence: TGTGCCAGCAGCTCCGCCAGGGGGCGGAGGGAGACCCAGTACTTC.

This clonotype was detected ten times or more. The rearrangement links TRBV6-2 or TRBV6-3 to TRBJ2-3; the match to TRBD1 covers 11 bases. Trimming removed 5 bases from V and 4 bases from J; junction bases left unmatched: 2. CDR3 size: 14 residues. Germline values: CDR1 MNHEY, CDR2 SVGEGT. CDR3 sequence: CASSPGQGADTQYF. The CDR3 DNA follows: TGTGCCAGCAGTCCGGGACAGGGGGCAGATACGCAGTATTTT.

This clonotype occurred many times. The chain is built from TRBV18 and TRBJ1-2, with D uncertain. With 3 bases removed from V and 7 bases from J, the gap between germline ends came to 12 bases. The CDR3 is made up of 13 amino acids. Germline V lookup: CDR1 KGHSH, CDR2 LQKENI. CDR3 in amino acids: CASSPLRDLGYTF. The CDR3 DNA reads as TGTGCCAGCTCACCCCTGCGAGACCTTGGCTACACCTTC.

The CDR3 sequence is CASSYSTPAVGTF. CDR3 bases: TGTGCCAGCAGTTACTCGACTCCCGCCGTAGGCACCTTC. V is TRBV6-2 or TRBV6-3 and J is TRBJ1-2; no clear D. Trimming stripped 0 bases from V and 13 bases from J, with 15 bases between. The length of the CDR3 is 13 residues. Germline V gene data show CDR1 as MNHEY and CDR2 as SVGEGT.

CDR3 coding DNA: TGCAGTGCTAGCAGAGGGGGCAATGAGCAGTTCTTC. Protein: CSASRGGNEQFF. This rearrangement joins TRBV20-1 to TRBJ2-1; D perhaps matches TRBD1 (6 bases). The CDR3 has 12 residues. V was shortened by 3 bases and J by 6 bases, with 9 bases between the two germline ends. The germline V gene encodes CDR1 DFQATT and CDR2 SNEGSKA (reference sequence).

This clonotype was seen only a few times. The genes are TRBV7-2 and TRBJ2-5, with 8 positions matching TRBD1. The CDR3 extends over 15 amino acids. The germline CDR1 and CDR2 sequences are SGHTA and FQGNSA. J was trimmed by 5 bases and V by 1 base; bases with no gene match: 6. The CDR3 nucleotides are TGTGCCAGCAGCTTAGGAGGGACAGGCGGGGAGACCCAGTACTTC. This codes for CASSLGGTGGETQYF.

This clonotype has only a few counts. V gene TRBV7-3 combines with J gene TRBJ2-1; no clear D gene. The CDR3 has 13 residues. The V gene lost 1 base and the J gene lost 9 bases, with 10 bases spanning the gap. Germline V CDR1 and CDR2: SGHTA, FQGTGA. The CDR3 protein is CASSLIMAGEQFF. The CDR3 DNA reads TGTGCCAGCAGCTTAATTATGGCCGGTGAGCAGTTCTTC. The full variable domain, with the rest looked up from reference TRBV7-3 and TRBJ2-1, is GAGVSQTPSNKVTEKGKYVELRCDPISGHTALYWYRQSLGQGPEFLIYFQGTGAADDSGLPNDRFFAVRPEGSVSTLKIQRTERGDSAVYLCASSLIMAGEQFFGPGTRLTVL.

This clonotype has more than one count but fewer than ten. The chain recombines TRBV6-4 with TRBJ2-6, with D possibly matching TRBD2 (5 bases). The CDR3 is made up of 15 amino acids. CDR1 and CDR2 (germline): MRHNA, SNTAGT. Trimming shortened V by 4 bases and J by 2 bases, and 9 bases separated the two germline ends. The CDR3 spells CASSGEGAGANVLTF. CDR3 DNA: TGTGCCAGCAGTGGCGAGGGTGCTGGGGCCAACGTCCTGACTTTC.

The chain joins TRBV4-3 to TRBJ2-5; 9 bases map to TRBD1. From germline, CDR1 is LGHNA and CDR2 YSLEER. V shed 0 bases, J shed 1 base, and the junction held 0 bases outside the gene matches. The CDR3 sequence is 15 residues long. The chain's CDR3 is CASSQEGQGQETQYF. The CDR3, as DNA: TGCGCCAGCAGCCAAGAGGGACAGGGCCAAGAGACCCAGTACTTC.

The CDR3 DNA sequence: TGTGCCAGCAGCTCCCGAAAAGAGACCCAGTACTTC. Amino acids: CASSSRKETQYF. The chain uses TRBV7-6 and TRBJ2-5; D remains unclear. CDR1 SGHVS and CDR2 FNYEAQ come from the germline V gene. Trimming removed 4 bases at V and 3 bases at J, with 6 bases between. The CDR3 runs to 12 residues. Full variable domain (missing parts from reference TRBV7-6 and TRBJ2-5): GAGVSQSPRYKVTKRGQDVALRCDPISGHVSLYWYRQALGQGPEFLTYFNYEAQQDKSGLPNDRFSAERPEGSISTLTIQRTEQRDSAMYRCASSSRKETQYFGPGTRLLVL.

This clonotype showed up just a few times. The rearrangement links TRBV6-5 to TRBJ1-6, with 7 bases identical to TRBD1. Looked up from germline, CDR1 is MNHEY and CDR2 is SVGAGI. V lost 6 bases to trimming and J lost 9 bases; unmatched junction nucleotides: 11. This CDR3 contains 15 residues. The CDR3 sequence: CASRREGGSGSPLHF. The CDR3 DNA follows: TGTGCCAGCAGGCGCGAAGGGGGCTCTGGTTCACCCCTCCACTTT.

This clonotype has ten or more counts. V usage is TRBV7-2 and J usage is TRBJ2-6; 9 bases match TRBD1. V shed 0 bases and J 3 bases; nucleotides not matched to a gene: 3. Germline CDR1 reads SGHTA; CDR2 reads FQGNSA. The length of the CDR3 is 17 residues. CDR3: CASSLAGQGHGANVLTF. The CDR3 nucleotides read TGTGCCAGCAGCTTAGCGGGACAGGGCCATGGGGCCAACGTCCTGACTTTC.

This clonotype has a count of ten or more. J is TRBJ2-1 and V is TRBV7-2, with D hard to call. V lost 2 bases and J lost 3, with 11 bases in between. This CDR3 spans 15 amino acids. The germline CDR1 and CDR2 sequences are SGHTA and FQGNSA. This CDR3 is CASSLKLSFYNEQFF. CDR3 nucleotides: TGTGCCAGCAGCTTAAAGTTATCCTTCTACAATGAGCAGTTCTTC.

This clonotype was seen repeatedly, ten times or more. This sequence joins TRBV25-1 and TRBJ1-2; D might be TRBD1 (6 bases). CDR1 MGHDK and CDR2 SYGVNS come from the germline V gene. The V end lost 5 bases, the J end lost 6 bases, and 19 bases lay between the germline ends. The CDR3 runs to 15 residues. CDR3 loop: CASSPQRGPADGYTF. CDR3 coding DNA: TGTGCCAGCAGTCCGCAGCGGGGGCCAGCGGATGGCTACACCTTC.

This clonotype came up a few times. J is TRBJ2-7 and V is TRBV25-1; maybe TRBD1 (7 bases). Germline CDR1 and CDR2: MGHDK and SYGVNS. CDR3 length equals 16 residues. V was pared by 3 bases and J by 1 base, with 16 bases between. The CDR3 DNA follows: TGTGCCAGCAGTGATGAGGCGGGACAGCCTTCCTACGAGCAGTACTTC. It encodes CASSDEAGQPSYEQYF.

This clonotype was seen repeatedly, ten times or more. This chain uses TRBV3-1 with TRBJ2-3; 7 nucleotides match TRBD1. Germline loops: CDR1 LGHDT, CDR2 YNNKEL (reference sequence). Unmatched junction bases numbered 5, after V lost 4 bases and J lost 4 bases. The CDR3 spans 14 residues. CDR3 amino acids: CASSPPGTADTQYF. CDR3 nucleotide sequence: TGTGCCAGCAGCCCACCAGGGACAGCAGATACGCAGTATTTT.